This T cell receptor (beta chain) was sequenced in a study of shared clonotypes between healthy human individuals. General study points: Rarefaction exposed incomplete sorted-subset sequencing despite large depth. Among donors, the sharing of clonotypes was expected to be influenced by sequencing depth. Across subsets, estimated richness was generally greater for naive than for memory populations.

V lost 6 bases and J 1 base, leaving 5 bases between the germline ends. The CDR3 is 12 residues long. Germline V gene lookup returns CDR1 KGHSH and CDR2 LQKENI. The sorted-subset replicate PCRs were given about 200 ng DNA, which is roughly 30,000 T cell genomes. Here immunoSEQ multiplex PCR was the method, and the copy in TCRdb shows in-frame clones only, minus some. Seen here are 330,000 or so clones, around 74% observed once, and the top ten hold approximately 10%. As to this clone: Its specificity is unknown. The sample carries other DNA sequences with the same CDR3.

The chain uses TRBV18 and TRBJ2-3; D is unclear. The origin of this receptor is a man aged 25 to 40 in good health. Sequencing used memory CD4+ T cells sorted from blood. Described subset: CD45RA-negative fraction. CDR3 residues: CASSPGTDTQYF. For the CDR3, the DNA is TGTGCCAGCTCTCCTGGCACAGATACGCAGTATTTT.